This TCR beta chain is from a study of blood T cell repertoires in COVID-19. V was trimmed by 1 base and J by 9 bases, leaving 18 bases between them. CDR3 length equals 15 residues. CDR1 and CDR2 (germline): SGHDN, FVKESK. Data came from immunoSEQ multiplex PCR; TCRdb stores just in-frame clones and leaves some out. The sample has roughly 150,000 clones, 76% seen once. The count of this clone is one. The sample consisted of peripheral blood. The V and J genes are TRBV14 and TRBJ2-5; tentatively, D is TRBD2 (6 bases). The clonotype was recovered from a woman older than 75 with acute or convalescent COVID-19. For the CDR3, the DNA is TGTGCCAGCAGCCAAGGAGCGGGCTGGGTGGGGGCCCAGTACTTC. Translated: CASSQGAGWVGAQYF. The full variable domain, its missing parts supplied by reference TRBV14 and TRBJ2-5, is EAGVTQFPSHSVIEKGQTVTLRCDPISGHDNLYWYRRVMGKEIKFLLHFVKESKQDESGMPNNRFLAERTGGTYSTLKVQPAELEDSGVYFCASSQGAGWVGAQYFGPGTRLLVL.